This TCR beta chain came from a study of regulatory T cells in long-lasting Graves disease. Trimming removed 0 bases from V and 7 bases from J, with 15 bases in between. CDR3 length: 16 amino acids. Germline CDR1 is LNHNV and CDR2 is YYDKDF (reference sequence). Regarding time point: newly diagnosed GD, antithyroid drugs for less than 3 months. PBMCs provided the RNA from which the TCR library was made. CDR3 regions were amplified by Arm-PCR using iRepertoire HTBI primers to build TCR beta libraries. TCRdb re-analysed the multiplex PCR reads in MiXCR, keeping a single row per CDR3 protein. Among about 470,000 distinct CDR3 sequences, about 15% were seen once, and the ten largest hold 16%. In its sample, this clonotype was seen a few times. These sequences were also reported in another study, on T cells in Graves' hyperthyroidism and ophthalmopathy.

The chain links TRBV15 to TRBJ1-4; D not certain. This TCR derives from a woman in her 30s with Graves disease. Source: peripheral blood mononuclear cells (PBMCs), taken at new diagnosis, from a patient treated with antithyroid drugs. The chain's CDR3 is CATSRDKGRHLEKLFF. CDR3 bases: TGTGCCACCAGCAGAGATAAGGGCAGGCACCTTGAAAAACTGTTTTTT.